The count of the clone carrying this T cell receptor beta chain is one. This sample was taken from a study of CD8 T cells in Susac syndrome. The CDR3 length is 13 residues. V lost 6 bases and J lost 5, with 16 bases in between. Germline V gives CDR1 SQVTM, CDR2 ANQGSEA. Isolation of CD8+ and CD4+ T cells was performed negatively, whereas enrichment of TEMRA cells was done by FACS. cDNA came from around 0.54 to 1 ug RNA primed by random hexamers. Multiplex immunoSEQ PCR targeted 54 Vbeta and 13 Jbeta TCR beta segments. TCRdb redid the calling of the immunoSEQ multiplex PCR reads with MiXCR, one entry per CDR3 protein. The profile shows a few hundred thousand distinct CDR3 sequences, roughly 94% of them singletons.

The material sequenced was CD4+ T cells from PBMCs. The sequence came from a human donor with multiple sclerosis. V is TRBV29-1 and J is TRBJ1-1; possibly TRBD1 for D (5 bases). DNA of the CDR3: TGCAGCGTCCTGCGACCGCGGGGGACTGAAGCTTTCTTT. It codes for CSVLRPRGTEAFF.